This T cell receptor beta chain was profiled in a study of T-cell memory formation after mild COVID-19 (dated by TCRdb to the early 2020s). Notes on the research overall: Most TCR sequence clusters were specific to one of the two donors. In a couple of donors, T-cell clones that expanded and contracted after mild COVID-19 were tracked by sequencing TCRalpha and TCRbeta repertoires over time. Two young, previously healthy adult volunteers, one female and one male, were included in the cohort. Study-wide findings and limitations: Only a couple of mild cases were covered by the study, and larger cohorts that include severe cases with pre-infection samples were considered necessary. From day 15 to 85, contracting clones showed balanced CD4/CD8 phenotypes, whereas a second wave of clones that expanded from day 15 to 37 leaned towards CD4+. Some responding clones were detected in pre-infection memory, which suggested that pre-existing cross-reactive memory T cells had joined the SARS-CoV-2 response. Contracting CD4+ clones were located mainly in the CM and EM memory subsets, whereas CD8+ clones were found to be enriched in EMRA. SARS-CoV-2 specificity was not confirmed for the second-wave clones peaking on day 37.

For sequencing, an Illumina NovaSeq 6000 was employed. cDNA libraries for TCRalpha and TCRbeta were prepared by 5'RACE using constant-segment primers, with sample barcodes and unique molecular identifiers added. Trizol reagent was used to extract RNA from every sample. The libraries were amplified in two PCR steps, and the second step added a second sample barcode and Illumina TruSeq adapters. Libraries were sequenced on an Illumina NovaSeq with 2 x 150 bp paired-end reads. Regarding the original processing steps: With migec v1.2.7, reads were demultiplexed and then collapsed into UMI-guided consensus sequences. With mixcr v2.1.11, UMI consensuses were aligned to TRA and TRB V and J templates and assembled into clonotypes. Expanded or contracted clonotypes were those called significant by both edgeR and NoisET, with noise models trained on biological replicates. For edgeR calls, the thresholds were a false discovery rate-adjusted p below 0.01 and a log2 fold-change of 1. As an exploratory analysis of dynamics, max-normalized trajectories of the 1000 most abundant clonotypes were examined with PCA combined with hierarchical clustering. Each responding clone was given a CD4 or CD8 phenotype based on the CD4+ and CD8+ repertoires, which had been sequenced separately. TCRdb's own reprocessing of the public reads used fastp at Q25 and MiXCR and kept productive beta chains. Every distinct CDR3 protein forms one entry, paired with its most common genes and DNA. TCRdb, not the authors, supplied the V and J calls. This sample has roughly 310,000 distinct CDR3 sequences in its table, and about 16% of those were observed once. The ten biggest clones cover more than 20% of the sample.

The count of this clonotype is one. What antigen it recognizes has not been identified. No much larger clonotype is one base removed from it; base qualities were not supplied. Evidence from one read is weak. At the junction V is shortened by 2 bases and J by 4 bases, with 8 bases in between. CDR1 and CDR2, looked up from the germline V gene (reference sequence), are SGHKS and YYEKEE. The CDR3 measures 13 amino acids from cysteine to phenylalanine. CDR3 DNA only is kept here, 39 bases in frame from base 1. PBMCs were isolated by Ficoll-Paque density gradient centrifugation. The clonotype comes from a man between 18 and 29 years old who had mild COVID-19 (a few samples of this study predate the infection). The sample titles of this study are shuffled in the database, so cell type and time point are left out; the donor was told from shared clones. Material for sequencing was PBMCs or a T cell subset sorted from them (not recorded which). The chain links TRBV5-5 with TRBJ2-3; a confident D gene designation cannot be given. The encoded CDR3 is CASSFNSADTQYF. The DNA sequence is TGTGCCAGCAGCTTTAACAGTGCAGATACGCAGTATTTT.